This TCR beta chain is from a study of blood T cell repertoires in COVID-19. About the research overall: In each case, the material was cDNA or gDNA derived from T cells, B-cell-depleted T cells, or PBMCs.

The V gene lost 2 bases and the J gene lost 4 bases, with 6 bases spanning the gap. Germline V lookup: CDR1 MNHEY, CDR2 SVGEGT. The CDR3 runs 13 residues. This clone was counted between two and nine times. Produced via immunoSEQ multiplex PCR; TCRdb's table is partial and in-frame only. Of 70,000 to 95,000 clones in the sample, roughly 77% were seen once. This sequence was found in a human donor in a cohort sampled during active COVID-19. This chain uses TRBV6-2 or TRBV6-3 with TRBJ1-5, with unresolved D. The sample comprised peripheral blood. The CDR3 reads CASSYEINQPQHF. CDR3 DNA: TGTGCCAGCAGTTACGAGATTAATCAGCCCCAGCATTTT.